Presented here are 2 T cell receptor beta chains from one specimen sequenced in a study of T cell clonality in common variable immunodeficiency. Which antigens these TCRs recognize remains unknown. TCRdb keeps only in-frame clones here, not all; method: immunoSEQ multiplex PCR. The sample gives about 23,000 clones, none seen only once, and the top ten clones hold around 10%. General observations from the study: Reportedly, TCR beta sequences from common variable immunodeficiency showed fewer deletions and N-nucleotide insertions.

The material sequenced was peripheral blood mononuclear cells. These receptors came from a human donor with common variable immunodeficiency.

In regard to this clone: Read sequence stops 3 residues before the CDR3 end, and the germline J gene provides the missing end. The chain is built from TRBV18 and TRBJ1-2, with 7 nucleotides matching TRBD1. The V gene end was trimmed by 6 bases and the J gene end by 1 base; junction bases not matched to a gene: 11. CDR1 is KGHSH, CDR2 LQKENI, per germline. The CDR3 extends over 16 amino acids. The CDR3 loop reads CASSASTGWNNYGYTF. The CDR3 DNA, read in part, is TGTGCCAGCTCGGCCTCGACAGGGTGGAATAACTATGGC. The whole variable domain, remainder taken from reference TRBV18 and TRBJ1-2, is NAGVMQNPRHLVRRRGQEARLRCSPMKGHSHVYWYRQLPEEGLKFMVYLQKENIIDESGMPKERFSAEFPKEGPSILRIQQVVRGDSAAYFCASSASTGWNNYGYTFGSGTRLTVV.

This clone was detected many times. The read finishes 3 residues shy of the CDR3 end, and the germline J gene is used to complete it. The genes are TRBV19 and TRBJ2-1; D is perhaps TRBD1 (5 bases). V was pared by 4 bases and J by 4 bases, with 8 bases between. Germline CDR1 is LNHDA and CDR2 is SQIVND (reference sequence). The CDR3 is 13 residues long. CDR3 region: CASSTTAYNEQFF. The CDR3 bases that were read are TGTGCCAGTAGTACGACAGCTTACAATGAG.